In its sample, the clone carrying this TCR beta chain was seen many times. For the second PCR, which ran for 7 to 11 cycles, a sample-barcoded 5' primer and a J-beta primer mix were used. TCRdb fed the 5' RACE reads into MiXCR, producing one record per CDR3 protein. The sample includes 800,000 to 1,300,000 distinct CDR3 sequences, around 25% of them seen just once. The data are from a study of blood T cells in healthy people across ages. V lost 4 bases and J lost 6; bases outside the gene matches: 13. The CDR3 spans 16 residues. CDR1 and CDR2 (germline): MNHEY, SMNVEV (reference sequence). Researchers report isolating at least 7 million PBMCs per sample. Total RNA amounts of at least 6 micrograms were extracted per sample. These data also featured in a second study, about T cells of mothers and their children.

Specimen: blood. This clonotype originated in a girl aged 2-15 years in good health. The rearrangement uses TRBV27 and TRBJ2-5, with 8 nucleotides matching TRBD1. CDR3 sequence: CASSSSGDRSLKTQYF. Here the CDR3 DNA reads TGTGCCAGCAGTTCTTCAGGGGACAGGTCGCTGAAGACCCAGTACTTC.